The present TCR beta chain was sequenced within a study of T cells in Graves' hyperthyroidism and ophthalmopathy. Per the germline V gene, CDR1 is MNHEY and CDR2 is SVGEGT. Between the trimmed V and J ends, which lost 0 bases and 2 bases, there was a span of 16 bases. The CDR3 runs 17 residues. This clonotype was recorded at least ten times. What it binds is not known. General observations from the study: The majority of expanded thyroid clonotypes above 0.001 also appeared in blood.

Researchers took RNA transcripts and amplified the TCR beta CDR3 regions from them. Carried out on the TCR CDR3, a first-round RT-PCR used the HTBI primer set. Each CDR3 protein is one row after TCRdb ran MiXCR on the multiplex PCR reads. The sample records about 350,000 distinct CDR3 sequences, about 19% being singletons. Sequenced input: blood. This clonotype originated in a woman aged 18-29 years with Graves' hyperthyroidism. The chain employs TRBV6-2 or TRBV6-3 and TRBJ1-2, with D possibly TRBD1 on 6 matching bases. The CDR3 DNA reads TGTGCCAGCAGTTACTCGATTTTCGGGGGGCGAAACTATGGCTACACCTTC. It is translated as CASSYSIFGGRNYGYTF.